The 13 T cell receptor beta chains below come from one sample, sequenced in a study of T-cell reconstitution after alpha-beta-depleted transplantation in children. This sample's TCRbeta library carried unique molecular identifier barcodes. MiXCR was run by TCRdb on the PCR reads, yielding one entry per CDR3 protein. Here the sample spans just over 950,000 distinct CDR3 sequences, about 29% being singletons. Sample: PBMCs, mostly from graft donor cells, taken 360 days after TCRalphabeta/CD19-depleted stem cell transplant. Every receptor here comes from a boy younger than two who had a stem cell transplant for SCID, so the T cells may come from the graft donor.

The chain employs TRBV20-1 and TRBJ1-1; possibly TRBD1 for D (6 bases). The length of the CDR3 is 15 residues. V lost 3 bases and J 1 base, leaving 15 bases between the germline ends. Germline-derived CDR1 and CDR2 are DFQATT and SNEGSKA (reference sequence). The CDR3 DNA follows: TGCAGTGCTAGGGAAACAGGGAGGGGGAACACTGAAGCTTTCTTT. Translation gives CSARETGRGNTEAFF.

This sequence joins TRBV2 and TRBJ2-1, with 13 nucleotides matching TRBD2. This CDR3 comprises 14 residues. Looked up from germline, CDR1 is SNHLY and CDR2 is FYNNEI. Germline trimming cut 8 bases from V and 5 bases from J; bases unmatched to any gene: 3. The CDR3 region is CASAGTSGDNEQFF. In nucleotides, the CDR3 is TGTGCCAGCGCTGGGACTAGCGGGGACAATGAGCAGTTCTTC.

This clonotype was counted only a few times. This rearrangement joins TRBV5-1 to TRBJ1-1, with D possibly TRBD1 on 5 matching bases. CDR1 is SGHRS and CDR2 is YFSETQ in the germline V gene. V dropped 4 bases and J dropped 0 bases, with 13 bases sitting between them. CDR3 length equals 15 residues. The CDR3 DNA reads TGCGCCAGCAGCAAGGAGGGGATAATGAACACTGAAGCTTTCTTT. As protein: CASSKEGIMNTEAFF.

This clonotype turned up a few times. This sequence joins TRBV12-3 or TRBV12-4 and TRBJ2-2; D perhaps matches TRBD1 (5 bases). There are 16 residues in the CDR3. V dropped 2 bases and J dropped 3 bases, with 13 bases sitting between them. The CDR3, as DNA: TGTGCCAGCAGTTTAAAGTCCCAGGGCTACACCGGGGAGCTGTTTTTT. Its protein is CASSLKSQGYTGELFF.

The J gene is TRBJ2-1, the V gene TRBV27, with TRBD1 matching 7 bases. The CDR3 runs to 15 residues. With V trimmed by 7 bases and J by 5 bases, 11 bases remained unmatched. The germline CDR1 and CDR2 sequences are MNHEY and SMNVEV (reference sequence). CDR3 in DNA: TGTGCCAGCAAAAGGGACAGAATCCAAAACAATGAGCAGTTCTTC. Translation gives CASKRDRIQNNEQFF.

J is TRBJ1-4 and V is TRBV5-1; maybe TRBD1 (5 bases). V gave up 4 bases and J gave up 0 bases, with 25 bases separating them. Germline-derived CDR1 and CDR2 are SGHRS and YFSETQ. The CDR3 has 20 amino acids. CDR3 bases: TGCGCCAGCAGCAAACGGTCGACAGAAATTTTACTGCCAACTAATGAAAAACTGTTTTTT. This translates into CASSKRSTEILLPTNEKLFF.

This clonotype was seen more than once but under ten times. The chain is built from TRBV27 and TRBJ2-3; 13 bases fit TRBD2. The CDR3 loop spans 19 amino acids. CDR1 and CDR2 from the germline V gene are MNHEY and SMNVEV (reference sequence). V lost 5 bases, J lost 3 bases, and 14 bases stayed unmatched. The CDR3 sequence: CASSAPWTGTSGETDTQYF. CDR3 DNA sequence: TGTGCCAGCAGTGCCCCCTGGACCGGGACTAGCGGGGAAACAGATACGCAGTATTTT.

This clonotype was observed a handful of times. This chain joins TRBV10-3 and TRBJ2-1, with 12 bases identical to TRBD1. The CDR3 length is 16 residues. The germline V gene has CDR1 ENHRY and CDR2 SYGVKD. J gave up 5 bases and V 7 bases, and 9 bases lay outside the gene matches. The chain's CDR3 is CAIMEGQGAFHNEQFF. The CDR3, as DNA: TGTGCCATCATGGAGGGACAGGGGGCTTTCCACAATGAGCAGTTCTTC.

This clonotype was seen a few times. The rearrangement links TRBV27 to TRBJ2-7; 8 positions match TRBD2. Per the germline V gene, CDR1 is MNHEY and CDR2 is SMNVEV (reference sequence). The trim removed 5 bases at V and 3 bases at J, leaving 6 bases unmatched. The length of the CDR3 is 14 residues. CDR3 sequence (DNA): TGTGCCAGCAGTCCAGCGGCGGGGGGCTACGAGCAGTACTTC. It is translated as CASSPAAGGYEQYF.

A few counts support this clonotype. The V call is TRBV5-1, the J call TRBJ1-2; D unresolved. V dropped 0 bases and J dropped 4 bases, with 10 bases sitting between them. CDR1 and CDR2 from the germline V gene are SGHRS and YFSETQ. There are 14 residues in the CDR3. CDR3 residues: CASSLGQPLYGYTF. The DNA for the CDR3 is TGCGCCAGCAGCTTGGGGCAGCCACTCTATGGCTACACCTTC.

The V gene is TRBV6-5, the J gene TRBJ1-2; D gene ambiguous. The length of the CDR3 is 16 residues. The germline V gene encodes CDR1 MNHEY and CDR2 SVGAGI. Trimming took off 0 bases at V and 3 bases at J, with 14 bases between the two ends. The CDR3 bases are TGTGCCAGCAGTTACTCGCCCCCGGGATCGGACTATGGCTACACCTTC. Translation: CASSYSPPGSDYGYTF.

This clonotype was seen a handful of times. The V gene is TRBV20-1, the J gene TRBJ2-2; D perhaps matches TRBD1 (6 bases). Germline V CDR1 and CDR2: DFQATT, SNEGSKA (reference sequence). CDR3 length: 16 amino acids. Trimming left V 0 bases short and J 4 bases short, with 15 bases between. This chain's CDR3 is CSARDQGGVRTGELFF. The CDR3 region has the DNA TGCAGTGCTAGAGATCAAGGGGGTGTACGCACCGGGGAGCTGTTTTTT.

This clonotype showed up just a few times. This chain connects TRBV18 to TRBJ1-2; D uncertain. Trimming removed 3 bases from V and 4 bases from J, with 12 bases in between. The germline gives CDR1 KGHSH, CDR2 LQKENI. The CDR3 covers 14 residues. In DNA, the CDR3 is TGTGCCAGCTCACCGGTCGCAGAAATCTATGGCTACACCTTC. Protein product: CASSPVAEIYGYTF.